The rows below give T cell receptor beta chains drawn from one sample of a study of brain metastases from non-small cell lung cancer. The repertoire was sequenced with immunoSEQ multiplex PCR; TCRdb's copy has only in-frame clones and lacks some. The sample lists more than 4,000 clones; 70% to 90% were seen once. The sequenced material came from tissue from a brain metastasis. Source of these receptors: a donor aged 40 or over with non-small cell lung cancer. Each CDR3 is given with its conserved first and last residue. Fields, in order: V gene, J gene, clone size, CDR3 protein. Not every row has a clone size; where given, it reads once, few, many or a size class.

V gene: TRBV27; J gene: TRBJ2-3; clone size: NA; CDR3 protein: CASCPTGGVPDTQYF
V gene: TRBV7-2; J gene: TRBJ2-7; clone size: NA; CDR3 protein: CASSLMGTSGPFSYEQYF
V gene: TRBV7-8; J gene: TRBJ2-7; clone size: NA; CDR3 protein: CASSPTLVEYEQYF
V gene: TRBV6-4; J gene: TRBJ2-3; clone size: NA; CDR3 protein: CASSDSGGRGTDTQYF
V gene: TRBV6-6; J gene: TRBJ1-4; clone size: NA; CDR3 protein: CASRPGQGANEKLFF
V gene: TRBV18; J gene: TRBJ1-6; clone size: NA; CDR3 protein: CASSSRTGGNSPLHF
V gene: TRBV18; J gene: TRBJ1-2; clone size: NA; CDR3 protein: CASSPRVDPNYGYTF
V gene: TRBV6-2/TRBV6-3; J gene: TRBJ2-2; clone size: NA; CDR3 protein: CASSSSDGKDTGELFF
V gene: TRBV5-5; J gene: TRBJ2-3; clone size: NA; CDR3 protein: CASSLEGQRGSQYF
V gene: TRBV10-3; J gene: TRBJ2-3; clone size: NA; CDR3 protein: CAISESTSTDTQYF
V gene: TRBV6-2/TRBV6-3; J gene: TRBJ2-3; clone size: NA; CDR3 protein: CASSYSASGGSTQYF
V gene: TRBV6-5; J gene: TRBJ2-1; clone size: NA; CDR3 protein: CASSYSIGTGRNEQFF
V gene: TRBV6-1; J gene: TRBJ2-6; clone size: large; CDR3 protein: CASSDGGSGANVLTF
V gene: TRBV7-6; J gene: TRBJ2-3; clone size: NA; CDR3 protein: CTSSRYAGASTDTQYF
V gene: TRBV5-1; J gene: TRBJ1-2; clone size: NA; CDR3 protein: CASSLEPGKRVGYTF
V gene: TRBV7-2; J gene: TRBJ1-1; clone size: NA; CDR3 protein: CASSLKGQDRGPNTEAFF
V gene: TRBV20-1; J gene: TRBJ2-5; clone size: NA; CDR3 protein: CSASSGVGTQYF
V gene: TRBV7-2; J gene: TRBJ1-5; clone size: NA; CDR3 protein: CASSLEGGNQPQHF
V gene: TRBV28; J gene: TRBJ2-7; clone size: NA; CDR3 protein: CAGSPPTSGLSYEQYF
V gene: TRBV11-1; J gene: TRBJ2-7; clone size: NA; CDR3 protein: CASSPQVGQQVEQYF
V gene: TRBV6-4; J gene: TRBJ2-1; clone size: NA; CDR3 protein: CASSDGTSGSQEQFF
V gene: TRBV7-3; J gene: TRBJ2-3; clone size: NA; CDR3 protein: CASSLGANGSGADTQYF
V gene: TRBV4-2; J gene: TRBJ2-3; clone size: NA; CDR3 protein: CASSQILAGGRYF
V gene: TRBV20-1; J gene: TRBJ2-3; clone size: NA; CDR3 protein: CSASRQASTDTQYF
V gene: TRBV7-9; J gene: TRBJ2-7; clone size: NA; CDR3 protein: CASSLDPSGTSGSPEEQYF
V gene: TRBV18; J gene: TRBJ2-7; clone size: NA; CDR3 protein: CASSPTSDTDYEQYF
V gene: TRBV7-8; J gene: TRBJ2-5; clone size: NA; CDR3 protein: CASSLNRGRETQYF
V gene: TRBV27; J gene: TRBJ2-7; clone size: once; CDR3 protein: CASSLTGGAYEQYF
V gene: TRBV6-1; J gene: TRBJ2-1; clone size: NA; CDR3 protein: CASSELTGADEQFF
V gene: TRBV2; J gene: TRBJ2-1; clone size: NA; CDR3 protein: CASSVGLARAYNEQFF
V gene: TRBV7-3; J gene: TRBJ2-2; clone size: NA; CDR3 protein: CASSYVPGPTGGELFF
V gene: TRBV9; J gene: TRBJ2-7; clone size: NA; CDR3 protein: CASSIDRGSSYEQYF
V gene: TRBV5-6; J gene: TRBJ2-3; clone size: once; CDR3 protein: CASSLTQGTDTQYF
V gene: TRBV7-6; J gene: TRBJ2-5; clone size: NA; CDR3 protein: CASSLVDRRQETQYF
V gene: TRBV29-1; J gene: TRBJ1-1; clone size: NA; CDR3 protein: CSAGPGQEMNTEAFF
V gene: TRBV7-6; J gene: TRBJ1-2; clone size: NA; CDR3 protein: CASSLLGDGYTF
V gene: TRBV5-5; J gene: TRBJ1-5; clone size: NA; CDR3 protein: CASSPMALSNQPQHF
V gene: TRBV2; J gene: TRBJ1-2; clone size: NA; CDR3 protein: CASSNGQNYGYTF
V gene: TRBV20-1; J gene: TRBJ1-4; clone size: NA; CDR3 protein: CSASLLGQTNEKLFF
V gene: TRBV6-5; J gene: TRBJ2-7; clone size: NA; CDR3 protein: CASSYSWDRGDEQYF
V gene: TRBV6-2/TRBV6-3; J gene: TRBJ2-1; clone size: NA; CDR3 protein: CASSYSTDEQFF
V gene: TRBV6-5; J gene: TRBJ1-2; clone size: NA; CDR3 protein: CANRGTGGYTF
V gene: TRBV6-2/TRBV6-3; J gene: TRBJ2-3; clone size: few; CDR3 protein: CASNPGLEADTQYF
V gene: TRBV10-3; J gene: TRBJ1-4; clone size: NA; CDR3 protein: CASWQGATNEKLFF
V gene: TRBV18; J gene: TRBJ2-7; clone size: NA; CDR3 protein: CASSWDNLYEQYF
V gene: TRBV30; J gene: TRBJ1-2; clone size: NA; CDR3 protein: CAWSVTRAWSGYTF
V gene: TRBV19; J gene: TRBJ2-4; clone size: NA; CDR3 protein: CASSIGRGGENIQYF
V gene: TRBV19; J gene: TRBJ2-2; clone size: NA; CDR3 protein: CASSGGLDHTGELFF
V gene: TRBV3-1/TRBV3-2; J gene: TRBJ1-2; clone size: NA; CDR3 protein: CASSQGPGGGYTF
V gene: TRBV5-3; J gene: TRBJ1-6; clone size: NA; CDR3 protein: CARTLVLWTNNSPLHF
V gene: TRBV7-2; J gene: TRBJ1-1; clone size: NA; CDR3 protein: CASSLTGPGDTEAFF
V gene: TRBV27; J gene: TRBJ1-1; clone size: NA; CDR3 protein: CASSPRSLVGLNTEAFF
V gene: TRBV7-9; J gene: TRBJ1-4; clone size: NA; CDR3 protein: CASSLGDDEKLFF